The clone carrying this TCR beta chain has a handful of counts. This record belongs to a study of blood T cell repertoires in COVID-19. The table came from immunoSEQ multiplex PCR; TCRdb's copy has only in-frame clones and leaves some out. The sample shows about 150,000 clones, around four fifths of them seen only once. This CDR3 region has 16 residues. Germline V gene lookup returns CDR1 SGHRS and CDR2 YFSETQ. Trimming stripped 0 bases from V and 0 bases from J, with 10 bases between. The receptor comes from a man in his 70s with acute or convalescent COVID-19. The chain links TRBV5-1 to TRBJ2-4; maybe TRBD1 (7 bases). Sequencing used peripheral blood. DNA of the CDR3: TGCGCCAGCAGCTTGGGACAGGGACTAGCCAAAAACATTCAGTACTTC. Its protein product is CASSLGQGLAKNIQYF.